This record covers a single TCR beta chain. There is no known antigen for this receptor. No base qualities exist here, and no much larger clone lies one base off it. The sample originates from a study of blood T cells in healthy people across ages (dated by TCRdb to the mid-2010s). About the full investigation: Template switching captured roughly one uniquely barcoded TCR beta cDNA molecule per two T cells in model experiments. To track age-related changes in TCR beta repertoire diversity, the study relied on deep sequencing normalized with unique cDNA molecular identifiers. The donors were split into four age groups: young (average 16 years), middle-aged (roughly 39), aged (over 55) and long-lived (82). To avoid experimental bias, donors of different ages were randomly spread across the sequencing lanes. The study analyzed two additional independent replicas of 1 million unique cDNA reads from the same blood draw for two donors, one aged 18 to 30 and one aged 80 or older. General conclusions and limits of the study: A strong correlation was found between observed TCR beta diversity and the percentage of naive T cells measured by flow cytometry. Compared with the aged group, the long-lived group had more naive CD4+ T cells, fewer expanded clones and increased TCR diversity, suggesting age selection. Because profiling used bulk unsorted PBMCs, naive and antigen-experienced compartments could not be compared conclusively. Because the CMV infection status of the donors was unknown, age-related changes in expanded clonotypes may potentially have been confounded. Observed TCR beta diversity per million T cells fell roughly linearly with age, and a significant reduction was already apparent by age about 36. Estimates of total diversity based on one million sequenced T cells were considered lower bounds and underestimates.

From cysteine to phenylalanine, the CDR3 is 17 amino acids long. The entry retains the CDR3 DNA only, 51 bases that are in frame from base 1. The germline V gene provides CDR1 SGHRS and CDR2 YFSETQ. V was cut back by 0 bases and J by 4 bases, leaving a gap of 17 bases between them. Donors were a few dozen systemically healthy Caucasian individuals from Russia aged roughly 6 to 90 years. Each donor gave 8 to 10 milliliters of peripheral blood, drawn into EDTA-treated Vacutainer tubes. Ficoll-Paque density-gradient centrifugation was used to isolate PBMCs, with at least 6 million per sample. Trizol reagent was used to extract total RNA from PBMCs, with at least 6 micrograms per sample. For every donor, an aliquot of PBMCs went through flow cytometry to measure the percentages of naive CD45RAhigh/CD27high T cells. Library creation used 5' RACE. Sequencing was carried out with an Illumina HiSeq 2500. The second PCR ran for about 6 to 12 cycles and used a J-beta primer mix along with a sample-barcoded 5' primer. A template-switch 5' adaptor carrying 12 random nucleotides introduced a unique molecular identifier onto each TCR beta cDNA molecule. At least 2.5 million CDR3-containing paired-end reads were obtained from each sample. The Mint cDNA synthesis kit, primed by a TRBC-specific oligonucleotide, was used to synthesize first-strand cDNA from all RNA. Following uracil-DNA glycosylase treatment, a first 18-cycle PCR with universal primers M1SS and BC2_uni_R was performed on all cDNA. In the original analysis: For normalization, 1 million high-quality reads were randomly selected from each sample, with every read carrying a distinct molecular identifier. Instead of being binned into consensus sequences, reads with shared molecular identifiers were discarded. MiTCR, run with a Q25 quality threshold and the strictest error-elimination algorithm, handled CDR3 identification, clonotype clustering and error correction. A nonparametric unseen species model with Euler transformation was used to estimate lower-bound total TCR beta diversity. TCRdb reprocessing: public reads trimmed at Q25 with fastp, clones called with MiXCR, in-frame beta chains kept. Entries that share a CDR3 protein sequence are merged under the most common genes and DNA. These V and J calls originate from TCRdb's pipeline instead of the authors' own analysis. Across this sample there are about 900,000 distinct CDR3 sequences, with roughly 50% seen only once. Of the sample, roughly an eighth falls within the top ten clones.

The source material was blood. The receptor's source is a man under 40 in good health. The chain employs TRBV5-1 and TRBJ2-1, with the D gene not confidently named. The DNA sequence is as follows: TGCGCCAGCAGCTTGGGGGCCAGTATTCTGCTTTACAATGAGCAGTTCTTC. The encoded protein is CASSLGASILLYNEQFF.